These 28 T cell receptor beta chains were sequenced from one sample in a study of T cell repertoires in cytomegalovirus infection. Each CDR3 protein gets one entry after TCRdb re-called the reads with MiXCR. The sample has just under 300,000 distinct CDR3 sequences, about 9.1% seen once. The sample comprised PBMCs. The source of these receptors is a human donor in good health (CMV status not recorded). Some clones in this sample may be carry-over from other donors' samples.

This clonotype appeared a few times. V is TRBV7-9 and J is TRBJ2-5; possibly TRBD1 or TRBD2 for D (5 bases each). Per the germline V gene, CDR1 is SEHNR and CDR2 is FQNEAQ (reference sequence). The CDR3 is 15 amino acids. V was cut by 1 base and J by 2 bases, with 11 bases left in between. DNA for the CDR3: TGTGCCAGCAGCTTAGAAGAGGGGATACAAGAGACCCAGTACTTC. This codes for CASSLEEGIQETQYF.

In this sample, this clonotype turned up many times. The chain employs TRBV7-2 and TRBJ2-5; D is unclear. Trimming pared 1 base from V and 5 bases from J, leaving 8 bases between. The germline V gene encodes CDR1 SGHTA and CDR2 FQGNSA. This CDR3 has 13 amino acids. CDR3 sequence reads: CASSLGRLETQYF. CDR3 bases: TGTGCCAGCAGCTTAGGACGCTTGGAGACCCAGTACTTC.

This clonotype was seen many times. The chain is built from TRBV7-2 and TRBJ2-7; D gene uncertain. From germline, CDR1 is SGHTA and CDR2 FQGNSA. V lost 2 bases and J lost 2, with 16 bases in between. CDR3 length: 16 amino acids. As DNA, the CDR3 is TGTGCCAGCAGCTTAAATCGCTCCCCCTCCGCCTACGAGCAGTACTTC. Protein sequence: CASSLNRSPSAYEQYF.

The chain's CDR3 is CASSLYKGAGTEAFF. CDR3 sequence (DNA): TGTGCCAGCAGTTTATACAAGGGGGCCGGGACTGAAGCTTTCTTT. The V gene is TRBV27, the J gene TRBJ1-1, with TRBD1 matching 7 bases. The V and J ends lost 1 base and 5 bases, in that order; junction bases with no gene match: 7. The V gene's germline CDR1 is MNHEY and CDR2 SMNVEV (reference sequence). This CDR3 spans 15 amino acids.

This clonotype was seen ten or more times. The chain is built from TRBV7-9 and TRBJ1-4; 10 bases line up with TRBD1. CDR3 length: 15 residues. V was pared by 4 bases and J by 5 bases, with 4 bases of the junction left unmatched. Germline V CDR1 and CDR2: SEHNR, FQNEAQ (reference sequence). The CDR3 reads CASSWTGGRNEKLFF. In nucleotides, the CDR3 is TGTGCCAGCAGCTGGACAGGGGGGCGCAATGAAAAACTGTTTTTT.

This clonotype was picked up one time. One end of the junction fails to match germline, which may point to a read error. The genes are TRBV7-9 and TRBJ1-2; D gene unclear. The CDR3 has 10 residues. Germline V gene sequence: CDR1 SEHNR, CDR2 FQNEAQ (reference sequence). The CDR3, as DNA: TGTGCCAGCAGCTCGCCCCACCTGAACTTC. Amino acid sequence: CASSSPHLNF. The whole variable domain, remainder taken from reference TRBV7-9 and TRBJ1-2, is DTGVSQNPRHKITKRGQNVTFRCDPISEHNRLYWYRQTLGQGPEFLTYFQNEAQLEKSRLLSDRFSAERPKGSFSTLEIQRTEQGDSAMYLCASSSPHLNFGSGTRLTVV.

At least ten counts were recorded for this clonotype. The rearrangement links TRBV25-1 to TRBJ2-2; perhaps TRBD2 as D (7 bases). The CDR3 is made up of 14 amino acids. The germline V and J ends were trimmed by 9 bases and 3 bases, with 14 bases remaining between them. Germline assignment: CDR1 MGHDK and CDR2 SYGVNS. The CDR3 sequence is CASGGAFDTGELFF. The CDR3 region has the DNA TGTGCCAGTGGGGGGGCTTTCGACACCGGGGAGCTGTTTTTT.

The table lists this clonotype with many counts. V gene TRBV28 combines with J gene TRBJ1-2; the match to TRBD1 covers 9 bases. V was pared by 11 bases and J by 7 bases, with 8 bases of the junction left unmatched. Germline CDR1 is MDHEN and CDR2 is SYDVKM. The CDR3 has 12 residues. The CDR3 DNA follows: TGTGCCGTCCCTGGACAGGGGTTTGGCTACACCTTC. It translates to CAVPGQGFGYTF.

Ten or more counts support this clonotype. The rearrangement uses TRBV20-1 and TRBJ2-1; 7 bases line up with TRBD1. Germline assignment: CDR1 DFQATT and CDR2 SNEGSKA (reference sequence). The V gene end was trimmed by 0 bases and the J gene end by 5 bases; junction bases not matched to a gene: 7. The CDR3 has 15 residues. As DNA, the CDR3 is TGCAGTGCTAGAGAAGACAGGGTGGGAGACAATGAGCAGTTCTTC. It is translated as CSAREDRVGDNEQFF.

This chain joins TRBV20-1 and TRBJ2-1; D is perhaps TRBD2 (6 bases). Trimming took 5 bases from V and 3 from J, leaving 14 bases between them. CDR1 is DFQATT and CDR2 is SNEGSKA in the germline V gene (reference sequence). There are 14 residues in the CDR3. This CDR3 is CSAGHGGNYNEQFF. CDR3 sequence (DNA): TGCAGTGCTGGGCACGGCGGGAACTACAATGAGCAGTTCTTC.

V gene TRBV7-3 combines with J gene TRBJ2-5, with a possible D match to TRBD2 (6 bases). Trimming removed 6 bases at V and 2 bases at J, with 16 bases between. The germline CDR1 and CDR2 sequences are SGHTA and FQGTGA. CDR3 length equals 15 residues. DNA for the CDR3: TGTGCCAGCAGTTTGGCGGGGTCTAATCAAGAGACCCAGTACTTC. Amino acid sequence: CASSLAGSNQETQYF.

This clonotype was found many times. The chain joins TRBV5-1 to TRBJ1-1; 7 bases fit TRBD1. With 4 bases clipped from V and 7 bases from J, the junction kept 7 bases outside the gene matches. The CDR3 length is 13 residues. Germline CDR1 and CDR2: SGHRS and YFSETQ. CDR3 bases: TGCGCCAGCAGCACGGGACAGACCCATGAAGCTTTCTTT. Its protein is CASSTGQTHEAFF.

This clonotype was counted ten times or more. The gene calls are TRBV20-1 and TRBJ2-5; D remains unclear. Trimming removed 3 bases from V and 1 base from J, with 18 bases in between. The CDR3 is made up of 16 amino acids. Germline assignment: CDR1 DFQATT and CDR2 SNEGSKA (reference sequence). The CDR3 DNA reads as TGCAGTGCTAGGGCTCATAAAGGCCTTTTCCAAGAGACCCAGTACTTC. Translation gives CSARAHKGLFQETQYF.

This clonotype appeared many times. CDR3 DNA: TGCGCCAGCAGCCAAGATCACCCCACTGAAGCTTTCTTT. Translated: CASSQDHPTEAFF. The chain is built from TRBV4-1 and TRBJ1-1; D unresolved. Trimming removed 0 bases at V and 4 bases at J, with 6 bases between. The CDR3 is 13 amino acids. The germline V gene encodes CDR1 MGHRA and CDR2 YSYEKL.

The chain has TRBV29-1 and TRBJ1-2; D is undetermined. Trimming left V 7 bases short and J 8 bases short, with 11 bases between. There are 10 residues in the CDR3. CDR1 and CDR2 from the germline V gene are SQVTM and ANQGSEA. This CDR3 is CSARTEGYTF. The CDR3 DNA follows: TGCAGCGCGAGGACGGAGGGCTACACCTTC.

This clonotype was detected once. The chain joins TRBV12-3 or TRBV12-4 to TRBJ2-5; 10 bases match TRBD1. The CDR3 has 15 residues. Trimming removed 4 bases from V and 7 bases from J; junction bases left unmatched: 9. The CDR3: CASSSAGTGVGTQYF. CDR3 in DNA: TGTGCCAGCAGTTCAGCCGGGACAGGGGTCGGGACCCAGTACTTC.

V and J are TRBV12-5 and TRBJ2-1; D ambiguous. V was shortened by 1 base and J by 9 bases, with 7 bases between the two germline ends. CDR3 length: 12 residues. Looked up from germline, CDR1 is LGHNT and CDR2 is FRNRAP. The CDR3: CASGLALLEQFF. The CDR3 region has the DNA TGTGCTAGTGGTTTGGCCCTTCTTGAGCAGTTCTTC.

This clonotype appeared many times. The chain uses TRBV10-1 and TRBJ2-2; D possibly matches TRBD1 or TRBD2 (5 bases each). The V end was cut by 6 bases, the J end by 1 base, with 9 bases between. There are 14 residues in the CDR3. Germline V gene sequence: CDR1 WNHNN, CDR2 SYGVQD (reference sequence). In nucleotides, the CDR3 is TGCGCCAGCAGCCGGGGCCTGAACACCGGGGAGCTGTTTTTT. It is translated as CASSRGLNTGELFF.

The table lists this clonotype with many counts. The genes are TRBV20-1 and TRBJ2-1, with D perhaps being TRBD1 or TRBD2 (5 bases each). The CDR3 length is 13 residues. Deletions cut 6 bases from V and 9 bases from J, with 18 bases between. Germline V lookup: CDR1 DFQATT, CDR2 SNEGSKA (reference sequence). The CDR3 bases are TGCAGTGCCCCGGGACCCCAATCGAGTGAGCAGTTCTTC. This sequence encodes CSAPGPQSSEQFF.

In its sample, this clonotype was seen many times. The chain combines TRBV7-2 with TRBJ1-5, with TRBD1 as a possible D gene (5 bases). Per germline, CDR1 SGHTA and CDR2 FQGNSA. CDR3 length: 15 amino acids. Between the trimmed V and J ends, which lost 1 base and 0 bases, there was a span of 7 bases. Here the CDR3 reads CASSLGDHSNQPQHF. CDR3 sequence (DNA): TGTGCCAGCAGCTTAGGGGACCATAGCAATCAGCCCCAGCATTTT. The full variable domain, completed using reference TRBV7-2 and TRBJ1-5, is GAGVSQSPSNKVTEKGKDVELRCDPISGHTALYWYRQSLGQGLEFLIYFQGNSAPDKSGLPSDRFSAERTGGSVSTLTIQRTQQEDSAVYLCASSLGDHSNQPQHFGDGTRLSIL.

This clonotype was picked up many times. The chain couples TRBV29-1 to TRBJ2-7, with TRBD1 as a possible D gene (6 bases). CDR1 and CDR2 (germline): SQVTM, ANQGSEA. V lost 5 bases, J lost 3 bases, and 8 bases lay in between. The CDR3 is 11 amino acids. CDR3 sequence reads: CSVRDNYEQYF. CDR3 sequence (DNA): TGCAGCGTTAGGGACAACTACGAGCAGTACTTC.

This clonotype was picked up many times. The gene calls are TRBV10-2 and TRBJ2-1; D is undetermined. Germline V gene data show CDR1 as WSHSY and CDR2 as SAAADI. The V end lost 8 bases, the J end lost 0 bases, and 5 bases lay between the germline ends. The CDR3 spans 12 residues. The CDR3 DNA sequence: TGCGCCAGCCTGGGCTCCTACAATGAGCAGTTCTTC. Amino acid sequence: CASLGSYNEQFF.

In its sample, this clonotype was seen a few times. The chain joins TRBV29-1 to TRBJ1-1; D not resolved. V lost 4 bases to trimming and J lost 3 bases, with 12 bases between them. The CDR3 has 13 amino acids. Looked up from germline, CDR1 is SQVTM and CDR2 is ANQGSEA. The DNA of the CDR3 is TGCAGCGTTGTTACGGGCGATTACACTGAAGCTTTCTTT. Translation gives CSVVTGDYTEAFF.

This clonotype was detected many times. V usage is TRBV6-6 and J usage is TRBJ2-7; D ambiguous. V lost 8 bases to trimming and J lost 2 bases, with 13 bases between them. This CDR3 region has 13 residues. Per germline, CDR1 MNHNY and CDR2 SVGAGI (reference sequence). The CDR3 loop reads CASESSPPYEQYV. The CDR3 DNA reads TGTGCCAGCGAAAGTTCCCCCCCCTACGAGCAGTACGTC.

There are many counts of this clonotype. The genes are TRBV28 and TRBJ1-2, with a tentative D call TRBD1 (6 bases). The CDR3 loop spans 12 amino acids. Germline loops: CDR1 MDHEN, CDR2 SYDVKM. Trimming cost V 6 bases and J 2 bases, with 7 bases left between them. CDR3 bases: TGTGCCAGCAGCGGGACAAACTATGGCTACACCTTC. It specifies CASSGTNYGYTF.

This clonotype showed up just a few times. The chain has TRBV6-5 and TRBJ1-2, with 8 bases fitting TRBD1. V shed 9 bases and J 6 bases; nucleotides not matched to a gene: 3. CDR1 MNHEY and CDR2 SVGAGI come from the germline V gene. CDR3 length: 11 amino acids. CDR3 residues: CASRTGNGYTF. The CDR3, as DNA: TGTGCCAGTAGGACAGGGAATGGCTACACCTTC.

This clonotype came up many times. The V gene is TRBV28, the J gene TRBJ2-7; a possible D gene is TRBD1 (5 bases). Germline CDR1 MDHEN, CDR2 SYDVKM. This CDR3 contains 15 residues. Trimming took 6 bases from V and 3 from J, leaving 18 bases between them. CDR3 residues: CASSDPPTGIYEQYV. CDR3 nucleotides: TGTGCCAGCAGCGACCCCCCTACAGGCATCTACGAGCAGTACGTC.

This clonotype was seen at least ten times. The chain recombines TRBV6-5 with TRBJ1-1; perhaps TRBD1 as D (6 bases). The V gene lost 4 bases and the J gene lost 1 base, with 10 bases spanning the gap. The CDR3 consists of 14 residues. Germline V CDR1 and CDR2: MNHEY, SVGAGI. For the CDR3, the DNA is TGTGCCAGCAGTTCCCCAGGGGAGAACACTGAAGCTTTCTTT. It translates to CASSSPGENTEAFF.